Listed below are T cell receptor beta chains from one sample, sequenced in a study of type 1 regulatory T cells. Using its own MiXCR run on the reads, TCRdb lists one record per CDR3 protein. The repertoire holds about 60,000 distinct CDR3 sequences, with 49% as singletons. For these receptors, no antigen is known. The sequenced material came from cultured non-Tr1 T cells, either the whole culture or a sorted T cell fraction (not recorded which). Receptor source: a human donor in good health. Both conserved end residues are part of each CDR3. The order of the fields is CDR3 DNA, CDR3 protein, J gene, clone size, D gene, V gene. The D gene is left open where the match is weak. Clone size, where shown, is once, few, many, or a class for clones that have expanded.

DNA: TGCAGTGCTAGAGATGTCGAGAACTACAATCCACTCTCCTACAATGAGCAGTTCTTC; CDR3: CSARDVENYNPLSYNEQFF; J: TRBJ2-1; size: few; D: .; V: TRBV20-1
DNA: TGTGCCACCGGCAGAGATAAGGGGACAGGGGGCAGCACAGATACGCAGTATTTT; CDR3: CATGRDKGTGGSTDTQYF; J: TRBJ2-3; size: .; D: TRBD1; V: TRBV15
DNA: TGTGCCAGCAGCTTAGACGGCAGCTCTGGAAACACCATATATTTT; CDR3: CASSLDGSSGNTIYF; J: TRBJ1-3; size: .; D: .; V: TRBV7-3
DNA: TGCGCCAGCAGCCAAGAGGGCAGCTACACCTTC; CDR3: CASSQEGSYTF; J: TRBJ1-2; size: few; D: .; V: TRBV4-1
DNA: TGTGCCAGCTCACCACCGGTCAACACCATATATTTT; CDR3: CASSPPVNTIYF; J: TRBJ1-3; size: .; D: .; V: TRBV18
DNA: TGTGCCAGCAGCTCCCCCGGGACAACCTATTTCTTC; CDR3: CASSSPGTTYFF; J: TRBJ2-4; size: few; D: .; V: TRBV7-9
DNA: TGCAGTGCTAGAAGTAGCGGGGTAGGAGATACGCAGTATTTT; CDR3: CSARSSGVGDTQYF; J: TRBJ2-3; size: once; D: TRBD2; V: TRBV20-1
DNA: TGTGCCAGTAGTCCAACAATGGGACAGAGGAATTCACCCCTCCACTTT; CDR3: CASSPTMGQRNSPLHF; J: TRBJ1-6; size: .; D: TRBD1; V: TRBV19
DNA: TGCGCCAGCAGCCCAGGGGCAGTTGCCTACGAGCAGTACTTC; CDR3: CASSPGAVAYEQYF; J: TRBJ2-7; size: .; D: .; V: TRBV5-1
DNA: TGCGCCAGCAGCTTGACCGGGACAGGGGGCACCGGGGAGCTGTTTTTT; CDR3: CASSLTGTGGTGELFF; J: TRBJ2-2; size: .; D: TRBD1; V: TRBV5-1
DNA: TGTGCCAGCAGTGGCAGGGGAGACTATGGCTACACCTTC; CDR3: CASSGRGDYGYTF; J: TRBJ1-2; size: few; D: .; V: TRBV28
DNA: TGTGCCAGCAGCCCTCGACAGGGGGCGGGGACCTACGAGCAGTACTTC; CDR3: CASSPRQGAGTYEQYF; J: TRBJ2-7; size: .; D: TRBD1; V: TRBV11-2
DNA: TGTGCCAGCAGCCAAGATCGAAAGGGGCTCGCTTCCTACCAAGAGACCCAGTACTTC; CDR3: CASSQDRKGLASYQETQYF; J: TRBJ2-5; size: .; D: .; V: TRBV3-1
DNA: TGTGCCAGCAGGCAACGGGCCGTCTCTGGAAACACCATATATTTT; CDR3: CASRQRAVSGNTIYF; J: TRBJ1-3; size: .; D: .; V: TRBV12-3/TRBV12-4
DNA: TGCGCCAGCAGCTCCCTGACAGGGGATCGGAGAGCTTTCTTT; CDR3: CASSSLTGDRRAFF; J: TRBJ1-1; size: few; D: TRBD1; V: TRBV5-1
DNA: TGCAGTGCCCGCATCCCGACGAACACTGAAGCTTTCTTT; CDR3: CSARIPTNTEAFF; J: TRBJ1-1; size: few; D: .; V: TRBV20-1
DNA: TGTGCCTGGAGTGCACCAGGTGCGGGGATACAGAGTGGCTACACCTTC; CDR3: CAWSAPGAGIQSGYTF; J: TRBJ1-2; size: .; D: .; V: TRBV30
DNA: TGTGCCAGCTCACCAAGGGGCACCTCTAGGGATGAGCAGTTCTTC; CDR3: CASSPRGTSRDEQFF; J: TRBJ2-1; size: .; D: .; V: TRBV12-3/TRBV12-4
DNA: TGCGCCAGCAGCTTGGTGCCGGGCCCGACTGAAGCTTTCTTT; CDR3: CASSLVPGPTEAFF; J: TRBJ1-1; size: .; D: .; V: TRBV5-1
DNA: TGTGCCAGCAGTTTCTCGGGGAGGGGAAAGGGCTCCTACGAGCAGTACTTC; CDR3: CASSFSGRGKGSYEQYF; J: TRBJ2-7; size: .; D: TRBD2; V: TRBV6-5
DNA: TGTGCCAGCAGTTTAATGGGACAATATGGCTACACCTTC; CDR3: CASSLMGQYGYTF; J: TRBJ1-2; size: .; D: .; V: TRBV12-3/TRBV12-4
DNA: TGTGCCAGCAGCTTTAGTACACAGGGGGAAGCTTTCTTT; CDR3: CASSFSTQGEAFF; J: TRBJ1-1; size: .; D: TRBD1; V: TRBV7-9
DNA: TGTGCCAGCAGTGACCCATCCGCGGGTTCGTGGGATGAGCAGTTCTTC; CDR3: CASSDPSAGSWDEQFF; J: TRBJ2-1; size: few; D: .; V: TRBV6-1
DNA: TGTGCCAGCAGAACGGGACAGGGCCCCTACGAGCAGTACTTC; CDR3: CASRTGQGPYEQYF; J: TRBJ2-7; size: few; D: TRBD1; V: TRBV10-3
DNA: TGTGCCAGCAGCCAAGGACAAGTTAGCGGGGGGACAGATACGCAGTATTTT; CDR3: CASSQGQVSGGTDTQYF; J: TRBJ2-3; size: few; D: TRBD2; V: TRBV3-1
DNA: TGTGCCATCAGTGAGTCCGGGGGCGCGAGGGGCTACACCTTC; CDR3: CAISESGGARGYTF; J: TRBJ1-2; size: .; D: .; V: TRBV10-3
DNA: TGTGCCAGCAGTGGAGCGCATCGGCAGCACTATGGCTACACCTTC; CDR3: CASSGAHRQHYGYTF; J: TRBJ1-2; size: .; D: .; V: TRBV6-1
DNA: TGTGCCAGCAGTGAAAGTCTGGGTGACAATCAGCCCCAGCATTTT; CDR3: CASSESLGDNQPQHF; J: TRBJ1-5; size: .; D: .; V: TRBV2
DNA: TGCGCCAGCAGCTCCGCGTACTCTGGAAACACCATATATTTT; CDR3: CASSSAYSGNTIYF; J: TRBJ1-3; size: .; D: .; V: TRBV5-1
DNA: TGTGCCAGCAGCGTTCGGGGGAGAGAGACCCAGTACTTC; CDR3: CASSVRGRETQYF; J: TRBJ2-5; size: few; D: .; V: TRBV9
DNA: TGTGCCAGCAGCTCAACTGGAGGGAACACTGAAGCTTTCTTT; CDR3: CASSSTGGNTEAFF; J: TRBJ1-1; size: .; D: .; V: TRBV7-9
DNA: TGTGCCAGCAGCTTAGGGATCCGGGAAGAGACCCAGTACTTC; CDR3: CASSLGIREETQYF; J: TRBJ2-5; size: .; D: .; V: TRBV11-1
DNA: TGCAGCCCCCCTAGCGGCACAGATACGCAGTATTTT; CDR3: CSPPSGTDTQYF; J: TRBJ2-3; size: medium-sized; D: .; V: TRBV20-1
DNA: TGTGCCAGCAGCCAAGATCACAGCAGCGATGAGCAGTTCTTC; CDR3: CASSQDHSSDEQFF; J: TRBJ2-1; size: .; D: .; V: TRBV3-1
DNA: TGTGCCAGCAGTTTACTAGCGTATAGCACAGATACGCAGTATTTT; CDR3: CASSLLAYSTDTQYF; J: TRBJ2-3; size: .; D: .; V: TRBV12-3/TRBV12-4